One T cell receptor (beta chain) is described in this entry. This sample is drawn from a study of T cells after yellow fever vaccination. By 5'RACE template switching, TCR cDNA was produced, with a universal primer site and UMIs added in the process. MiXCR was run by TCRdb on the 5' RACE reads, yielding one entry per CDR3 protein. Found here are about 340,000 distinct CDR3 sequences, roughly 4.3% of them singletons; the top ten hold roughly a quarter. The receptor was isolated from a man aged 18-30 years who received the YFV17D yellow fever vaccine. The sequencing here drew on PBMCs, taken 5 days after the yellow fever booster vaccination.

The CDR3 loop is CASSARTGYEQYV. DNA of the CDR3: TGTGCCAGCAGCGCAAGGACAGGCTACGAGCAGTACGTC. V gene TRBV7-8 combines with J gene TRBJ2-7, with 7 bases that match TRBD1. V dropped 5 bases and J dropped 3; count of bases not matched to a gene: 4. This CDR3 comprises 13 residues. The germline V gene has CDR1 SGHVS and CDR2 FQNEAQ.